This T cell receptor (beta chain) emerged from a study of spatial heterogeneity in lung cancer. As for the study in general: The count of detected beta-chain sequences consistently exceeded that of alpha-chain sequences. Study outcomes and limitations: Within tumors, counts of expanded alpha and beta TCRs tracked tumor mutation counts.

Time point indicated: sample taken at primary tumor resection. The donors, 72 patients with untreated early-stage non-small cell lung cancer, provided the samples. The sequenced material consisted of unsorted whole RNA from tumor, nontumor lung or frozen PBMC. This clonotype was counted ten times or more. The antigen remains unidentified. TCRdb redid the calling of the 5' RACE reads with MiXCR, one entry per CDR3 protein. Counted here are about 13,000 distinct CDR3 sequences, under 6% occurring once; the ten biggest clones make up approximately 26%. The sequencing used lung tumor tissue, collected at surgery. The receptor comes from a male donor with early-stage non-small cell lung cancer.

This CDR3 is CASSFDGTGGISPLHF. The CDR3 nucleotides read TGTGCCAGCAGCTTTGATGGGACAGGGGGAATTTCACCCCTCCACTTT. This chain links TRBV7-8 with TRBJ1-6; 11 nucleotides align to TRBD1. The germline CDR1 and CDR2 sequences are SGHVS and FQNEAQ. CDR3 size: 16 residues. Unmatched junction bases numbered 7, after V lost 3 bases and J lost 9 bases.